The source of this T cell receptor (beta chain) is a study of type 1 regulatory T cells. Study at large: An in vitro protocol generated T-allo10, a Tr1-enriched, alloantigen-specific CD4 T cell product.

Trimming removed 0 bases at V and 3 bases at J, with 9 bases between. Germline values: CDR1 KGHSH, CDR2 LQKENI. The CDR3 spans 14 residues. MiXCR, applied by TCRdb to the reads, yields one record per CDR3 protein. Among around 88,000 distinct CDR3 sequences listed, 30% to 35% were seen once. This clonotype was counted between two and nine times. The V gene is TRBV18, the J gene TRBJ2-7; D is possibly TRBD1 or TRBD2 (5 bases each). This TCR derives from a human donor in good health. The sequenced sample was CD4+ T cells, either the whole sample or a sorted fraction (not recorded which). The CDR3 DNA is TGTGCCAGCTCACCACCGGGACGGAACTACGAGCAGTACTTC. Amino acids: CASSPPGRNYEQYF.